The next 5 T cell receptor beta chains were all read from a single sample in a study of blood T cell repertoires in COVID-19. Clones were read by immunoSEQ multiplex PCR, and TCRdb kept only the in-frame ones, dropping some. Seen here are some 190,000 clones, around 85% observed once, and the top ten hold 6.5% to 10%. The specimen was peripheral blood. These receptors all come from a woman in her sixties with acute or convalescent COVID-19.

This chain joins TRBV6-6 and TRBJ2-3; the D gene is possibly TRBD1 (6 bases). V lost 6 bases and J 5 bases, leaving 15 bases between the germline ends. The CDR3 extends over 14 amino acids. The V gene's germline CDR1 is MNHNY and CDR2 SVGAGI (reference sequence). This chain's CDR3 is CASRTQGSGDTQYF. The CDR3 DNA sequence: TGTGCCAGCAGGACACAGGGAAGCGGAGATACGCAGTATTTT.

The CDR3: CASSEAPLANEQFF. The CDR3 DNA is TGTGCCAGCAGTGAAGCGCCCCTAGCAAATGAGCAGTTCTTC. The chain carries TRBV2 and TRBJ2-1; possibly TRBD2 for D (5 bases). V was trimmed by 0 bases and J by 7 bases, leaving 10 bases between them. This CDR3 comprises 14 residues. The germline V gene encodes CDR1 SNHLY and CDR2 FYNNEI.

This chain connects TRBV18 to TRBJ1-1, with D tentatively TRBD1 (5 bases). CDR1 KGHSH and CDR2 LQKENI come from the germline V gene. The CDR3 is 12 amino acids. V dropped 6 bases and J dropped 8 bases, with 13 bases sitting between them. This CDR3 is CASSSPAGEAFF. CDR3 DNA sequence: TGTGCCAGCTCCTCTCCGGCAGGGGAAGCTTTCTTT.

The chain couples TRBV6-2 or TRBV6-3 to TRBJ1-2, with 10 nucleotides matching TRBD1. With V trimmed by 2 bases and J by 5 bases, 2 bases remained unmatched. CDR3 length: 14 residues. Germline-derived CDR1 and CDR2 are MNHEY and SVGEGT. DNA of the CDR3: TGTGCCAGCAGTTACGACAGGGGGCTATATGGCTACACCTTC. Protein: CASSYDRGLYGYTF.

The V call is TRBV9, the J call TRBJ2-1; perhaps TRBD1 as D (6 bases). The CDR3 has 16 residues. The germline V gene has CDR1 SGDLS and CDR2 YYNGEE. The V gene lost 4 bases and the J gene lost 2 bases, with 16 bases spanning the gap. In DNA form, the CDR3 reads TGTGCCAGCAGCACCACTTCAGGGGCGGCCTACAATGAGCAGTTCTTC. Protein product: CASSTTSGAAYNEQFF.